The 27 T cell receptor beta chains presented below share a single source sample, sequenced in a study of PD-1 blockade in classical Hodgkin lymphoma (dated by TCRdb to about 2020). The method behind the library was the immunoSEQ multiplex PCR assay. TCRdb obtained this table from immuneACCESS and retained in-frame rearrangements with V and J assigned. These tables miss some clones; where compared with another copy, unresolved V genes account for less than half of the shortfall, and the remainder is unexplained. Here the sample has roughly 100,000 clones; around four fifths occur a single time. The ten largest clones take up 9.4% of the sample. Interpreted using the paper, the time point label stands for: cycle 4 day 1 (C4D1), after 6 weeks of nivolumab. Relapse after autologous stem cell transplantation had occurred in all trial patients, and cohorts A, B and C were distinguished by prior brentuximab vedotin exposure.

This material consisted of peripheral blood mononuclear cells (PBMCs), taken before the fourth cycle of nivolumab. Source of these receptors: a human donor with classical Hodgkin lymphoma.

J is TRBJ1-2 and V is TRBV7-9, with TRBD1 matching over 8 bases. The CDR3 is 13 amino acids. V shed 2 bases, J shed 6 bases, and the junction held 2 bases outside the gene matches. Per germline, CDR1 SEHNR and CDR2 FQNEAQ (reference sequence). The CDR3 sequence is CASSLTGQDGYTF. In nucleotides, the CDR3 is TGTGCCAGCAGCTTAACGGGACAGGATGGCTACACCTTC.

The genes are TRBV4-1 and TRBJ2-2, with 12 bases that match TRBD2. Trimming took 4 bases from V and 5 from J; bases not matched to a gene: 5. The CDR3 spans 16 residues. The V gene's germline CDR1 is MGHRA and CDR2 YSYEKL. CDR3 DNA: TGCGCCAGCAGCCTCCGGACTAGCGGGGTTACCGGGGAGCTGTTTTTT. It translates to CASSLRTSGVTGELFF.

The V gene is TRBV19, the J gene TRBJ2-3; D is undetermined. CDR1 is LNHDA, CDR2 SQIVND, per germline (reference sequence). Trimming stripped 2 bases from V and 5 bases from J, with 8 bases between. The CDR3 consists of 13 residues. The CDR3 region has the DNA TGTGCCAGTAGTATATTTGATCTAGATACGCAGTATTTT. This translates into CASSIFDLDTQYF.

The genes are TRBV29-1 and TRBJ1-6; D is possibly TRBD1 (5 bases). CDR3 length: 12 residues. V shed 5 bases and J shed 7 bases, with 9 bases lying between them. CDR1 SQVTM and CDR2 ANQGSEA come from the germline V gene. The CDR3 nucleotides read TGCAGCGTTAAGGAGGGGAATTCACCCCTCCACTTT. This translates into CSVKEGNSPLHF.

The J gene is TRBJ1-4, the V gene TRBV6-1; D is unclear. V gave up 0 bases and J gave up 8 bases, with 7 bases separating them. There are 13 residues in the CDR3. Germline CDR1 MNHNS, CDR2 SASEGT. CDR3 loop: CASSEAFGEKLFF. In nucleotides, the CDR3 is TGTGCCAGCAGTGAAGCTTTTGGGGAAAAACTGTTTTTT.

V usage is TRBV10-3 and J usage is TRBJ1-3; D perhaps matches TRBD1 (5 bases). Germline values: CDR1 ENHRY, CDR2 SYGVKD. With 3 bases removed from V and 0 bases from J, the gap between germline ends came to 9 bases. This CDR3 has 15 amino acids. CDR3 sequence (DNA): TGTGCCATCAGTGAAAGACAGAACTCTGGAAACACCATATATTTT. Translation gives CAISERQNSGNTIYF.

The chain carries TRBV18 and TRBJ1-1; 7 nucleotides agree with TRBD1. This CDR3 is built from 15 residues. Germline CDR1 reads KGHSH; CDR2 reads LQKENI. The V gene end was trimmed by 5 bases and the J gene end by 5 bases; junction bases not matched to a gene: 11. Here the CDR3 DNA reads TGTGCCAGCTCATCTACAGGGGTCCAGGGAACTGAAGCTTTCTTT. Translation: CASSSTGVQGTEAFF.

The V gene is TRBV7-2, the J gene TRBJ2-2; 8 positions agree with TRBD2. Germline-derived CDR1 and CDR2 are SGHTA and FQGNSA. CDR3 length: 13 residues. V shed 4 bases and J 5 bases; nucleotides not matched to a gene: 0. CDR3 sequence reads: CASSSSGTGELFF. As DNA, the CDR3 is TGTGCCAGCAGCTCTAGCGGGACCGGGGAGCTGTTTTTT.

The chain uses TRBV10-3 and TRBJ2-2, with 7 bases matching TRBD2. With 5 bases clipped from V and 4 bases from J, the junction kept 4 bases outside the gene matches. The CDR3 length is 14 residues. Germline V gene data show CDR1 as ENHRY and CDR2 as SYGVKD. CDR3 loop: CAISQAGPTGELFF. CDR3 nucleotides: TGTGCCATCAGTCAAGCGGGACCCACCGGGGAGCTGTTTTTT.

This chain uses TRBV18 with TRBJ2-7; TRBD2 aligns across 8 bases. The V segment lost 6 bases and the J segment 7 bases; nucleotides outside the gene matches: 8. Germline CDR1 and CDR2: KGHSH and LQKENI. The length of the CDR3 is 13 residues. The CDR3 DNA sequence: TGTGCCAGCTCCTCAGCGGGGGAGGGTGAGCAGTACTTC. Translation gives CASSSAGEGEQYF.

This clone was recorded only once. The rearrangement uses TRBV4-2 and TRBJ1-3; no reliable D call. Deletions cut 8 bases from V and 0 bases from J, with 17 bases between. CDR1 and CDR2 (germline): LGHNA, YNFKEQ. This CDR3 region has 16 residues. The CDR3 coding sequence is TGTGCCAGCCGTAAAGACGGATCCGACTCTGGAAACACCATATATTTT. Protein product: CASRKDGSDSGNTIYF.

The gene calls are TRBV7-3 and TRBJ2-1, with unresolved D. The CDR3 is 15 amino acids. Trimming cost V 5 bases and J 5 bases, with 16 bases left between them. Germline lookup yields CDR1 SGHTA and CDR2 FQGTGA. CDR3 in amino acids: CASSNVGLSHNEQFF. Written as DNA, the CDR3 is TGTGCCAGCAGCAATGTGGGGTTGTCTCACAATGAGCAGTTCTTC. Looking up the rest from reference TRBV7-3 and TRBJ2-1 gives the full variable domain: GAGVSQTPSNKVTEKGKYVELRCDPISGHTALYWYRQSLGQGPEFLIYFQGTGAADDSGLPNDRFFAVRPEGSVSTLKIQRTERGDSAVYLCASSNVGLSHNEQFFGPGTRLTVL.

The chain uses TRBV6-5 and TRBJ1-3; D unclear. CDR1 MNHEY and CDR2 SVGAGI come from the germline V gene. The CDR3 has 15 residues. Trimming pared 5 bases from V and 2 bases from J, leaving 13 bases between. CDR3 sequence reads: CASSRNILTGNTIYF. CDR3 nucleotides: TGTGCCAGCAGTCGAAACATTTTAACTGGAAACACCATATATTTT.

The chain carries TRBV5-5 and TRBJ2-5; D may be TRBD1 (6 bases). This CDR3 spans 14 amino acids. V lost 4 bases and J lost 1, with 11 bases in between. Germline assignment: CDR1 SGHKS and CDR2 YYEKEE (reference sequence). CDR3 amino acids: CASSLTGGQETQYF. The CDR3 DNA follows: TGTGCCAGCAGCCTGACAGGAGGCCAAGAGACCCAGTACTTC.

The rearrangement links TRBV19 to TRBJ2-7; 15 positions match TRBD2. Germline V gene lookup returns CDR1 LNHDA and CDR2 SQIVND (reference sequence). The CDR3 consists of 16 residues. Trimming removed 3 bases from V and 7 bases from J; junction bases left unmatched: 7. This CDR3 is CASSMSRTSGGEEQYF. For the CDR3, the DNA is TGTGCCAGTAGTATGAGTCGGACTAGCGGGGGGGAAGAGCAGTACTTC. Looking up the rest from reference TRBV19 and TRBJ2-7 gives the full variable domain: DGGITQSPKYLFRKEGQNVTLSCEQNLNHDAMYWYRQDPGQGLRLIYYSQIVNDFQKGDIAEGYSVSREKKESFPLTVTSAQKNPTAFYLCASSMSRTSGGEEQYFGPGTRLTVT.

V is TRBV10-3 and J is TRBJ2-1, with 11 bases fitting TRBD1. With 10 bases clipped from V and 8 bases from J, the junction kept 10 bases outside the gene matches. CDR1 and CDR2 (germline): ENHRY, SYGVKD. The CDR3 is 14 amino acids. DNA for the CDR3: TGTGCCACCAAGACCGGGACAGGGGGTGATGAGCAGTTCTTC. It yields the protein CATKTGTGGDEQFF.

This clone was seen once. The V call is TRBV7-9, the J call TRBJ1-1, with D unclear. Germline lookup yields CDR1 SEHNR and CDR2 FQNEAQ (reference sequence). Between the trimmed V and J ends, which lost 3 bases and 4 bases, there was a span of 9 bases. The CDR3 sequence is 13 residues long. The CDR3 DNA reads as TGTGCCAGCAGCTTCCTCGGAGGCACTGAAGCTTTCTTT. It specifies CASSFLGGTEAFF.

The chain is built from TRBV19 and TRBJ1-6; weak D call: TRBD1 (5 bases). V lost 3 bases and J lost 0, with 6 bases in between. This CDR3 has 15 residues. CDR1 LNHDA and CDR2 SQIVND come from the germline V gene (reference sequence). CDR3 DNA sequence: TGTGCCAGTAGTATCGACAGCTCCTATAATTCACCCCTCCACTTT. Translating it yields CASSIDSSYNSPLHF.

V is TRBV7-2 and J is TRBJ2-5; the match to TRBD2 covers 10 bases. The CDR3 spans 16 residues. V was clipped by 3 bases and J by 1 base; unmatched bases: 5. CDR1 SGHTA and CDR2 FQGNSA come from the germline V gene. CDR3 amino acids: CASSFRAGGPQETQYF. CDR3 nucleotides: TGTGCCAGCAGCTTCCGAGCGGGGGGGCCCCAAGAGACCCAGTACTTC.

The CDR3 nucleotides are TGTGCCAGTAGTCAAATGTGGACAGGCACTTACGAGCAGTACTTC. This codes for CASSQMWTGTYEQYF. The genes are TRBV19 and TRBJ2-7; 7 positions agree with TRBD1. The CDR3 has 15 amino acids. V was clipped by 5 bases and J by 4 bases; unmatched bases: 11. Per the germline V gene, CDR1 is LNHDA and CDR2 is SQIVND (reference sequence).

This chain uses TRBV9 with TRBJ2-5, with D perhaps assigned TRBD1 or TRBD2 (5 bases each). The CDR3 loop spans 17 amino acids. Trimming cost V 1 base and J 5 bases, with 21 bases left between them. Germline CDR1 is SGDLS and CDR2 is YYNGEE. The chain's CDR3 is CASSVTPGTRPTETQYF. The CDR3 DNA sequence: TGTGCCAGCAGCGTAACGCCGGGGACCCGCCCCACGGAGACCCAGTACTTC.

A single count supports this clone. This chain joins TRBV15 and TRBJ2-5; 7 bases are a match to TRBD1. J lost 2 bases, V lost 5 bases, and 11 bases had no gene match. The CDR3 has 16 residues. Germline V gives CDR1 LNHNV, CDR2 YYDKDF (reference sequence). CDR3 in amino acids: CATSVGQATKQETQYF. CDR3 DNA sequence: TGTGCCACCAGCGTCGGACAGGCGACGAAACAAGAGACCCAGTACTTC.

This chain joins TRBV5-6 and TRBJ1-2, with 9 bases that match TRBD1. The CDR3 is 15 amino acids. Trimming removed 4 bases from V and 4 bases from J; junction bases left unmatched: 8. CDR1 is SGHDT, CDR2 YYEEEE, per germline. The CDR3 region is CASSPRTGAVYGYTF. In DNA form, the CDR3 reads TGTGCCAGCAGCCCACGGACAGGGGCCGTCTATGGCTACACCTTC.

The chain combines TRBV7-6 with TRBJ2-3; possible D gene TRBD2, 6 bases. This CDR3 is built from 17 residues. Per the germline V gene, CDR1 is SGHVS and CDR2 is FNYEAQ. V lost 7 bases and J 6 bases, leaving 26 bases between the germline ends. The CDR3 protein is CASISRTGGTDTDTQYF. The CDR3 DNA follows: TGTGCCAGCATCTCGCGCACCGGGGGTACCGATACTGATACGCAGTATTTT.

The V gene is TRBV21-1, the J gene TRBJ2-7; the tabulated D call, TRBD1, remains unverified against the DNA. TRBV21-1 is reported as a pseudogene. The CDR3 spans 16 residues. This CDR3 is CASSTNAPGQGNEQYF. DNA for the CDR3: TGTGCCAGCAGCACCAACGCGCCGGGACAGGGGAACGAGCAGTACTTC.

The chain joins TRBV6-5 to TRBJ2-3; D may be TRBD1 (6 bases). Germline V gene sequence: CDR1 MNHEY, CDR2 SVGAGI. This CDR3 region has 14 residues. CDR3 protein: CPHGIGGTGDTQYF. The CDR3, as DNA: TGTCCACATGGAATAGGGGGTACGGGGGATACGCAGTATTTT.

This chain links TRBV28 with TRBJ2-3; D is undetermined. Trimming cost V 2 bases and J 2 bases, with 8 bases left between them. CDR1 and CDR2 from the germline V gene are MDHEN and SYDVKM. The CDR3 length is 14 residues. The CDR3 nucleotides read TGTGCCAGCAGTTTAGGTGGGGTCACAGATACGCAGTATTTT. It specifies CASSLGGVTDTQYF. Variable domain in full (rest from reference TRBV28 and TRBJ2-3): DVKVTQSSRYLVKRTGEKVFLECVQDMDHENMFWYRQDPGLGLRLIYFSYDVKMKEKGDIPEGYSVSREKKERFSLILESASTNQTSMYLCASSLGGVTDTQYFGPGTRLTVL.